The clone carrying this T cell receptor (beta chain) has only a few counts. Next came a second PCR, run for about 7 to 12 cycles, which used a sample-barcoded 5' primer along with a J-beta primer mix. TCRdb itself ran the 5' RACE reads through MiXCR, one entry per CDR3 protein. In the table there are about 720,000 distinct CDR3 sequences, around 25% of which are singletons. The data stem from a study of blood T cells in healthy people across ages. CDR1 and CDR2 from the germline V gene are SQVTM and ANQGSEA. The V end was cut by 2 bases, the J end by 2 bases, with 26 bases between. The CDR3 extends over 19 amino acids. The sample also formed part of further work on T cells of mothers and their children.

The sample taken for sequencing was blood. The chain links TRBV29-1 to TRBJ2-3; perhaps TRBD2 as D (6 bases). The receptor was derived from a boy aged 5-17 years in good health. As DNA, the CDR3 is TGCAGCGTTGAATCTTCCCTTGGTATTAGCGGAGGGTTCACAGATACGCAGTATTTT. Translation: CSVESSLGISGGFTDTQYF.